This TCR beta chain was obtained from a study of blood T cell repertoires in COVID-19. Study-wide background: The United States, Italy and Spain provided the acute and convalescent COVID-19 samples.

Participants spanned ages about 18 to 95 years and resided in some 22 US areas. Clinical history as reported by participants underpinned cohort assignment. Per the germline V gene, CDR1 is SGHRS and CDR2 is YFSETQ. The CDR3 contains 15 residues. Unmatched junction bases numbered 8, after V lost 6 bases and J lost 2 bases. Per the original methods: For nucleated cells, counts were estimated from reference gene primer amplification. Repertoires were generated with immunoSEQ multiplex PCR, while TCRdb's copy carries only in-frame clones and drops some. V and J calls and clone size are copied from that table; D and trimming were computed from the DNA. The top ten hold 15% of the sample, which has around 230,000 clones, 70% to 85% seen once.

The sequenced sample consisted of PBMCs or T cells enriched from blood (not recorded which). This receptor was taken from a middle-aged man who had recovered from COVID-19. V usage is TRBV5-1 and J usage is TRBJ2-1, with TRBD2 matching over 7 bases. CDR3 amino acids: CASKVETSTYNEQFF. The CDR3 DNA reads TGCGCCAGCAAGGTTGAGACTAGCACCTACAATGAGCAGTTCTTC.